The next 30 T cell receptor beta chains were all read from a single sample in a study of Graves' ophthalmopathy and Graves' hyperthyroidism. Scientists amplified the TCR beta CDR3 regions from RNA transcripts. An initial RT-PCR round employing HTBI primers preceded a second-round multiplex PCR. TCRdb re-called the multiplex PCR reads with MiXCR, one entry per CDR3 protein. In the table there are about 390,000 distinct CDR3 sequences, roughly 14% of which are singletons. Sequenced: peripheral blood. Receptors originate from a woman aged 18-29 years with stable Graves' hyperthyroidism.

V and J are TRBV2 and TRBJ2-7; D is uncertain. CDR1 and CDR2 (germline): SNHLY, FYNNEI. V lost 4 bases to trimming and J lost 4 bases, with 5 bases between them. The CDR3 consists of 11 residues. CDR3 in amino acids: CASSGYYEQYF. The DNA of the CDR3 is TGTGCCAGCAGTGGATATTACGAGCAGTACTTC.

Many counts were recorded for this clonotype. The chain employs TRBV20-1 and TRBJ2-5, with a weak D call TRBD2 (6 bases). Germline V gene lookup returns CDR1 DFQATT and CDR2 SNEGSKA (reference sequence). The V end was cut by 1 base, the J end by 5 bases, with 14 bases between. This CDR3 has 14 amino acids. CDR3 nucleotides: TGCAGTGCTAGAGTTCCGAGGAGGGGCGAGACCCAGTACTTC. This gives the protein CSARVPRRGETQYF.

The chain recombines TRBV5-1 with TRBJ2-7, with 8 bases identical to TRBD2. The V segment lost 4 bases and the J segment 2 bases; nucleotides outside the gene matches: 11. This CDR3 contains 16 residues. CDR1 and CDR2 (germline): SGHRS, YFSETQ. The CDR3 sequence: CASSPGDRGGTYEQYF. The CDR3, as DNA: TGCGCCAGCAGCCCTGGAGATCGCGGGGGGACCTACGAGCAGTACTTC.

The rearrangement uses TRBV11-2 and TRBJ1-1; D is ambiguous. CDR1 is SGHAT and CDR2 is FQNNGV in the germline V gene. The CDR3 totals 14 residues. The V and J ends lost 3 bases and 6 bases respectively, with 14 bases between them. This chain's CDR3 is CASSFRAIFSEAFF. The CDR3 DNA follows: TGTGCCAGCAGCTTTCGGGCCATCTTTTCTGAAGCTTTCTTT.

The gene calls are TRBV4-1 and TRBJ1-2, with 8 bases identical to TRBD1. The V and J ends lost 0 bases and 7 bases, in that order; junction bases with no gene match: 4. Germline CDR1 MGHRA, CDR2 YSYEKL. The CDR3 is 14 amino acids. In DNA, the CDR3 is TGCGCCAGCAGCCAAGACAGGGGGCAGGGTGGCTACACCTTC. This translates into CASSQDRGQGGYTF.

Ten or more counts support this clonotype. The chain is built from TRBV15 and TRBJ1-1; D unresolved. This CDR3 comprises 13 residues. CDR1 and CDR2 from the germline V gene are LNHNV and YYDKDF (reference sequence). V was trimmed by 0 bases and J by 9 bases, leaving 11 bases between them. CDR3 sequence (DNA): TGTGCCACCAGCAGAGATATGGGATATCAAGCTTTCTTT. Its protein product is CATSRDMGYQAFF.

This clonotype was detected many times. A much larger clone lies one base from this, so it may be a read error. V usage is TRBV6-1 and J usage is TRBJ1-2; D perhaps matches TRBD1 (6 bases). Germline V gives CDR1 MNHNS, CDR2 SASEGT. The length of the CDR3 is 13 residues. V was pared by 6 bases and J by 3 bases, with 11 bases between. Here the CDR3 reads CASRDRRDYGYTF. CDR3 coding DNA: TGTGCCAGCAGAGACAGGCGGGACTATGGCTACACCTTC.

This clonotype showed up many times. V usage is TRBV15 and J usage is TRBJ1-5; no reliable D call. Germline V gene sequence: CDR1 LNHNV, CDR2 YYDKDF (reference sequence). This CDR3 is built from 14 residues. Trimming removed 1 base at V and 4 bases at J, with 8 bases between. The chain's CDR3 is CATSRARENQPQHF. CDR3 DNA: TGTGCCACCAGCAGAGCGAGAGAAAATCAGCCCCAGCATTTT.

This clonotype was recorded at least ten times. V is TRBV6-1 and J is TRBJ2-3, with D unclear. Germline V CDR1 and CDR2: MNHNS, SASEGT. This CDR3 is 14 amino acids long. Trimming shortened V by 10 bases and J by 5 bases, and 19 bases separated the two germline ends. This chain's CDR3 is CATGLKALQDTQYF. The CDR3 region has the DNA TGTGCCACCGGGTTAAAGGCCCTACAAGATACGCAGTATTTT.

The rearrangement uses TRBV11-1 and TRBJ2-7; D gene ambiguous. Trimming shortened V by 5 bases and J by 5 bases, and 16 bases separated the two germline ends. The germline V gene encodes CDR1 SGHAT and CDR2 FQDESV (reference sequence). This CDR3 is 14 amino acids long. CDR3 protein: CASSRRHGPNEQYF. The CDR3 bases are TGTGCCAGCAGCCGGAGACACGGTCCCAACGAGCAGTACTTC.

Many counts were recorded for this clonotype. The CDR3 DNA sequence: TGTGCCAGCAGTTACGCTGAGGTGAGCGTCGGGAACGAGCAGTACTTC. Translated: CASSYAEVSVGNEQYF. This sequence joins TRBV6-5 and TRBJ2-7; possibly TRBD2 for D (5 bases). The CDR3 is 16 amino acids. V was cut by 2 bases and J by 5 bases, with 19 bases left in between. Germline V gene lookup returns CDR1 MNHEY and CDR2 SVGAGI.

This clonotype was observed at least ten times. J is TRBJ1-2 and V is TRBV15, with 8 bases fitting TRBD1. Trimming cost V 1 base and J 8 bases; bases outside gene matches: 12. The CDR3 extends over 16 amino acids. Germline V lookup: CDR1 LNHNV, CDR2 YYDKDF (reference sequence). The CDR3 DNA follows: TGTGCCACCAGCAGAGGTGGCGGACAGGGAAAAAGAGGCTACACCTTC. It specifies CATSRGGGQGKRGYTF.

This clonotype was seen at least ten times. CDR3 protein: CSERPWHTEAFF. The CDR3 DNA reads TGCAGTGAGAGGCCCTGGCACACTGAAGCTTTCTTT. This chain uses TRBV20-1 with TRBJ1-1, with D unresolved. The CDR3 is 12 residues long. Germline CDR1 and CDR2: DFQATT and SNEGSKA (reference sequence). With 7 bases removed from V and 3 bases from J, the gap between germline ends came to 12 bases.

This clonotype appeared many times. This chain uses TRBV5-1 with TRBJ2-4; 7 nucleotides line up with TRBD1. Per the germline V gene, CDR1 is SGHRS and CDR2 is YFSETQ. The J segment lost 5 bases and the V segment lost 1 base, leaving 3 bases of the junction unmatched. This CDR3 is built from 14 residues. CDR3 bases: TGCGCCAGCAGCTTGCGACAGGGAGAAAACATTCAGTACTTC. Its translation: CASSLRQGENIQYF.

This clonotype was observed many times. The chain employs TRBV20-1 and TRBJ2-7; 7 bases are a match to TRBD1. Germline V CDR1 and CDR2: DFQATT, SNEGSKA (reference sequence). V was clipped by 5 bases and J by 4 bases; unmatched bases: 17. The CDR3 has 16 amino acids. The CDR3 sequence is CSAERADRMGFYEQYF. The DNA for the CDR3 is TGCAGTGCTGAAAGGGCGGACAGGATGGGCTTTTACGAGCAGTACTTC.

This clonotype was recorded many times. CDR3 protein: CSSRGGRDTEAFF. The CDR3 DNA follows: TGCAGCTCCCGGGGGGGGCGAGACACTGAAGCTTTCTTT. This chain joins TRBV29-1 and TRBJ1-1, with D perhaps TRBD1 (6 bases). CDR1 is SQVTM and CDR2 is ANQGSEA in the germline V gene. Trimming took 8 bases from V and 3 from J, leaving 16 bases between them. The CDR3 is made up of 13 amino acids.

The rearrangement uses TRBV18 and TRBJ1-1; D remains unclear. The V end was cut by 11 bases, the J end by 1 base, with 11 bases between. This CDR3 comprises 12 residues. From germline, CDR1 is KGHSH and CDR2 LQKENI. The CDR3 DNA sequence: TGTGCCCGAAAATACAGGAACACTGAAGCTTTCTTT. It specifies CARKYRNTEAFF.

This clonotype was found many times. The CDR3 reads CASSQMGEQYF. DNA for the CDR3: TGTGCCAGCAGCCAGATGGGCGAGCAGTACTTC. The chain employs TRBV7-2 and TRBJ2-7, with D uncertain. V was pared by 5 bases and J by 6 bases, with 8 bases between. Looked up from germline, CDR1 is SGHTA and CDR2 is FQGNSA. The CDR3 spans 11 residues. Based on the CDR3 plus reference TRBV7-2 and TRBJ2-7, the full variable domain is GAGVSQSPSNKVTEKGKDVELRCDPISGHTALYWYRQSLGQGLEFLIYFQGNSAPDKSGLPSDRFSAERTGGSVSTLTIQRTQQEDSAVYLCASSQMGEQYFGPGTRLTVT.

The rearrangement links TRBV19 to TRBJ2-2, with 8 bases fitting TRBD1. The germline gives CDR1 LNHDA, CDR2 SQIVND (reference sequence). The CDR3 contains 17 residues. V shed 4 bases, J shed 0 bases, and the junction held 7 bases outside the gene matches. This CDR3 reads CASSTGLQGANTGELFF. The DNA for the CDR3 is TGTGCCAGTAGTACCGGGCTACAGGGGGCGAACACCGGGGAGCTGTTTTTT.

This clonotype has a handful of counts. The V gene is TRBV4-1, the J gene TRBJ1-6, with a weak D call TRBD1 (5 bases). CDR3 length: 14 residues. Per the germline V gene, CDR1 is MGHRA and CDR2 is YSYEKL. V shed 1 base and J shed 9 bases, with 10 bases lying between them. The CDR3 DNA sequence: TGCGCCAGCAGCCAAGCCTTGGGGGGTTCACCCCTCCACTTT. It specifies CASSQALGGSPLHF.

The chain has TRBV6-1 and TRBJ1-1; 8 bases fit TRBD1. Germline CDR1 MNHNS, CDR2 SASEGT. Trimming at V came to 7 bases and at J to 3 bases, leaving 7 bases not matched to a gene. This CDR3 has 14 residues. DNA of the CDR3: TGTGCCAGCATTGCGACAGGGGCGGACACTGAAGCTTTCTTT. This codes for CASIATGADTEAFF.

This clonotype appeared many times. V gene TRBV5-1 combines with J gene TRBJ1-1; no clear D. Between the trimmed V and J ends, which lost 6 bases and 1 base, there was a span of 10 bases. Looked up from germline, CDR1 is SGHRS and CDR2 is YFSETQ. This CDR3 has 13 amino acids. The CDR3 DNA reads as TGCGCCAGCATCCTCGGACGGAACACTGAAGCTTTCTTT. It translates to CASILGRNTEAFF.

This chain connects TRBV12-3 or TRBV12-4 to TRBJ2-7, with TRBD1 identical over 9 bases. J was trimmed by 3 bases and V by 6 bases; bases with no gene match: 6. The CDR3 has 14 amino acids. CDR3 DNA sequence: TGTGCCAGCAGGCCCGGACAGGGGATCTACGAGCAGTACTTC. This sequence encodes CASRPGQGIYEQYF.

As concerns this clonotype: A much larger clone lies one base from this, so it may be a read error. As DNA, the CDR3 is TGTGCTAGTGGCACACTAACCCGGACACACCGGACCAACATTAAGTACTTC. It is translated as CASGTLTRTHRTNIKYF. V and J are TRBV12-5 and TRBJ2-4; D may be TRBD1 (5 bases). The CDR3 has 17 residues. Per the germline V gene, CDR1 is LGHNT and CDR2 is FRNRAP.

This clonotype was found many times. This sequence joins TRBV7-2 and TRBJ2-5; D uncertain. CDR1 SGHTA and CDR2 FQGNSA come from the germline V gene. Trimming cost V 3 bases and J 6 bases, with 14 bases left between them. This CDR3 spans 14 amino acids. This CDR3 reads CASSLWDFGQTQYF. Written as DNA, the CDR3 is TGTGCCAGCAGCTTGTGGGATTTCGGGCAGACCCAGTACTTC.

This clonotype was counted ten times or more. The V gene is TRBV7-6, the J gene TRBJ1-6; 10 bases align to TRBD1. V dropped 4 bases and J dropped 10; count of bases not matched to a gene: 13. The CDR3 runs 17 residues. Germline V gene lookup returns CDR1 SGHVS and CDR2 FNYEAQ. The CDR3 loop is CASSSGGQGLPYSPLHF. CDR3 sequence (DNA): TGTGCCAGCAGCTCAGGGGGACAGGGGCTTCCTTACTCACCCCTCCACTTT.

This clonotype was counted ten times or more. This chain links TRBV13 with TRBJ2-7; 8 bases line up with TRBD1. CDR1 and CDR2 from the germline V gene are PRHDT and FYEKMQ (reference sequence). The V and J ends lost 5 bases and 3 bases, in that order; junction bases with no gene match: 6. The CDR3 length is 14 residues. The CDR3 spells CASSVVGQDYEQYF. The CDR3 DNA sequence: TGTGCCAGCAGCGTAGTGGGACAGGACTACGAGCAGTACTTC.

This clonotype was seen many times. CDR3 protein: CASSHRQTNYGYTF. The CDR3 bases are TGTGCCAGCAGTCACCGCCAGACTAACTATGGCTACACCTTC. The genes are TRBV12-3 or TRBV12-4 and TRBJ1-2; D is unresolved. The CDR3 contains 14 residues. V was clipped by 5 bases and J by 0 bases, with 10 bases between them.

This clonotype was detected only a few times. The chain has TRBV11-1 and TRBJ2-7; unclear D gene. V was cut by 5 bases and J by 0 bases, with 17 bases left in between. This CDR3 is built from 16 residues. CDR1 is SGHAT and CDR2 is FQDESV in the germline V gene (reference sequence). The CDR3 nucleotides read TGTGCCAGCAGCCCATTCCCGGCGGCCAACTCCTACGAGCAGTACTTC. It codes for CASSPFPAANSYEQYF.

This clonotype was seen many times. The DNA of the CDR3 is TGTGCTAGTGGTTTTGGTACATTGGGGGGCGAAGCTTTCTTT. Its protein product is CASGFGTLGGEAFF. This chain links TRBV12-5 with TRBJ1-1; D is perhaps TRBD1 (6 bases). The germline V gene encodes CDR1 LGHNT and CDR2 FRNRAP. The V end lost 3 bases, the J end lost 8 bases, and 16 bases lay between the germline ends. The CDR3 spans 14 residues.